Sequencing of this T cell receptor (beta chain) was carried out in a study of cytomegalovirus exposure and HLA in healthy donors. Overall study: Membership in the Caucasian-associated ancestry cluster was found for 81% of roughly 360 genotyped donors. Study conclusions and caveats: For TCR beta chains, V- and J-gene trimming was later linked to a missense DCLRE1C variant. A previous analysis found most TCR beta V segments productive roughly 87% or roughly 30% of the time.

To note about this clone: The antigen is not known.

Germline V CDR1 and CDR2: MDHEN, SYDVKM. The CDR3 is 14 residues long. The V gene lost 6 bases and the J gene lost 3 bases, with 12 bases spanning the gap. Both 60 Vbeta primers and 13 Jbeta primers went into the PCR. Source study methods: As a later analysis found, there were 80 million to 90 million unique TCR beta chains, of which 8.5 million to 14 million were shared. The assay was immunoSEQ multiplex PCR, and TCRdb's table has in-frame clones only and misses some. The DNA gave D and trimming, while V, J and clone size come from that table. The table shows approximately 89,000 clones, with around 76% occurring only once.

The sequenced sample consisted of PBMCs. V is TRBV28 and J is TRBJ1-5; TRBD1 is a possible D gene (5 bases). The origin of this receptor is a man aged 25 to 40 in good health and CMV-seropositive. CDR3 DNA sequence: TGTGCCAGCAGCCAAGACAGTTCCAATCAGCCCCAGCATTTT. Amino acids: CASSQDSSNQPQHF.